This T cell receptor beta chain was captured by sequencing in a study of T cells in Graves' hyperthyroidism and ophthalmopathy (dated by TCRdb to between 2017 and 2020). At the level of the whole study: Peripheral blood was collected at initial diagnosis, before any treatment. After sampling, hyperthyroidism patients received methimazole starting at 30 mg daily, and ophthalmopathy patients received high-dose intravenous methylprednisolone. Prospective prediction of ophthalmopathy was tested in an independent validation cohort consisting of fewer than 20 hyperthyroidism patients and approximately 16 patients who later progressed to ophthalmopathy. For training and testing, the roughly 100 patients in the discovery cohort were randomly divided in a 7:3 ratio. According to the paper, TCR Vbeta CDR3 sequencing was carried out on over 130 peripheral blood samples, which came from approximately 41 ophthalmopathy, 80 or so hyperthyroidism and approximately 17 progressor patients. In several Graves' hyperthyroidism patients, the study also compared T-cell repertoires from thyroid tissue with T-cell repertoires from blood. TCR V-J signatures able to tell the groups apart were searched for in a discovery cohort of some 100 patients, of whom more than 40 had Graves' ophthalmopathy and under 65 had stable Graves' hyperthyroidism. Study-wide findings and limitations: Blood samples also contained most of the expanded thyroid clonotypes (frequency above 0.001), which suggests that blood repertoires may reflect thyroid immune responses. A model built on a 13 V-J signature distinguished ophthalmopathy from stable hyperthyroidism, reaching 87.88% sensitivity and about 81% specificity in cross-validation and 80%/75% in testing. During validation, the model predicted progression to ophthalmopathy a median of roughly 7.1 months ahead of onset, with around 65% sensitivity and more than 72% specificity. Sample size was not statistically predetermined, and blinding of investigators to group allocation was not performed.

Worth noting for this clonotype: The clone's antigen remains unknown. No qualities accompany the bases; no much larger clone lies one base away.

TCR beta CDR3 regions were amplified from RNA transcripts. For the first round of RT-PCR on the TCR CDR3, the HTBI primer set was used together with the Qiagen OneStep RT-PCR kit. Libraries were constructed in a second round of multiplex PCR, after which size selection and purification were performed. Paired-end sequencing of the libraries was performed with 100 bp reads on an Illumina HiSeq2000. Turning to the authors' computational methods: Raw data were processed with SOAPnuke, discarding reads with adapters, uncalled bases, mean Phred below 15, or no exact constant-primer or identifier match. COPE v1.2.5 was used to merge high-quality paired reads, and clonotypes were defined as unique nucleotide sequences. Clonotypes were aligned to IMGT TRBV, TRBD and TRBJ reference segments using MiTCR v1.1. The analysis included only V-J combinations with a frequency above 0.0001, which together covered around 99% of the repertoires. A TCS score was defined as the ratio of F50 (clonal expansion) to E x V (chaos), with BLOSUM62-based TCRdist applied between CDR3 peptides within each V-J. Welch's t-statistics and random forest reduced around 550 V-J features to 13, which were used in a naive Bayes classifier (R e1071). TCRdb itself trimmed the public reads at Q25 with fastp, ran MiXCR and retained productive beta chains. Duplicate CDR3 protein sequences are folded into a single record with the most common DNA and genes. For this entry, the V and J calls and clone size follow TCRdb and not the study's own pipeline. The sample records about 700,000 distinct CDR3 sequences, approximately 15% of which are singletons. Jointly, the top ten make up 10% of the sample.

Graves' hyperthyroidism was defined as stable when no progression to ophthalmopathy occurred over 18 months of follow-up. The hyperthyroidism patients were between 18 and 65 years old and newly diagnosed, with a disease duration of less than 2 months. Any patient with an uncontrolled infection, another autoimmune disease, pregnancy or lactation was excluded. Diagnoses were established on the basis of clinical symptoms, serum thyroxine and TRAb, thyroid ultrasound, and orbital computed tomography. Ficoll-Paque density gradient centrifugation was used to isolate PBMCs from 8.5 to 10 ml of fresh peripheral blood. Total RNA was extracted using Trizol reagent, and RNA quality was assessed on an Agilent 2100 Bioanalyzer. Taken from the germline V gene, the CDR1 and CDR2 loops are MNHNS and SASEGT. Measured from the cysteine to the phenylalanine, the CDR3 is 15 residues long. The only DNA kept is the CDR3, 45 bases in frame from the first base. The V and J ends are trimmed by 4 bases and 0 bases, leaving 10 bases between them.

The V and J genes are TRBV6-1 and TRBJ2-1, with the D gene possibly TRBD1 or TRBD2, each one fitting 5 bases. The sequence was collected from a woman between 18 and 29 years old with Graves' hyperthyroidism. The sample was blood. This receptor carries the CDR3 CASSGGTSSYNEQFF. The DNA sequence is as follows: TGTGCCAGCAGTGGGGGGACCAGCTCCTACAATGAGCAGTTCTTC.